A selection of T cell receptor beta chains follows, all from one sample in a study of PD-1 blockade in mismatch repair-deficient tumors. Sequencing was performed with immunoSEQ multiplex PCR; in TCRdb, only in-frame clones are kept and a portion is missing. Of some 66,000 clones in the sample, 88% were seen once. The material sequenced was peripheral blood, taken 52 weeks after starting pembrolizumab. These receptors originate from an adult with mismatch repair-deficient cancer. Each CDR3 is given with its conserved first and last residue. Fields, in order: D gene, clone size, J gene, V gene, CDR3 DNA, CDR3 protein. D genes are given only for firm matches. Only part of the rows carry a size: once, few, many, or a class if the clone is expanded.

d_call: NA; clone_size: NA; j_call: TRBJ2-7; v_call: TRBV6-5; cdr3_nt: TGTGCCACCTATGGGGGGCCCTACGAGCAGTACTTC; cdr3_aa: CATYGGPYEQYF
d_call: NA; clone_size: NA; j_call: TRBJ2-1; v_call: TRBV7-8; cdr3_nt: TGTGCCAGCAGCTTTGGGAGCCCGGCTGAGCAGTTCTTC; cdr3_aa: CASSFGSPAEQFF
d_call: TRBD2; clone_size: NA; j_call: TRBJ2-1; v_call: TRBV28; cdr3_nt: TGTGCCAGCAGCGGACTAGCGGACACCTCCTACAATGAGCAGTTCTTC; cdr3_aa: CASSGLADTSYNEQFF
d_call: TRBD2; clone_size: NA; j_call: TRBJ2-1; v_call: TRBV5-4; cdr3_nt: TGTGCCAGCAGCTTGGACCTAGCGGGAGTCGGAGAGCAGTTCTTC; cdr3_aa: CASSLDLAGVGEQFF
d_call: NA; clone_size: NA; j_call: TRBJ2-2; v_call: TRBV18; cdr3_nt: TGTGCCAGCTCACCGTGGACGTCCACCGGGGAGCTGTTTTTT; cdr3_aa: CASSPWTSTGELFF
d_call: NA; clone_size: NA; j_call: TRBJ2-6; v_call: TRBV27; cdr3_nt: TGTGCCAGCAGTTCCTTAGTCTCCCTAAGATCTGGGGCCAACGTCCTGACTTTC; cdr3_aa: CASSSLVSLRSGANVLTF
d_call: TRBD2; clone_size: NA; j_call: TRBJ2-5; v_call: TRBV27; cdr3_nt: TGTGCCAGCAGTTTCACAGGGGCGCGGACTAGCGTAAAGTACTTC; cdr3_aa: CASSFTGARTSVKYF
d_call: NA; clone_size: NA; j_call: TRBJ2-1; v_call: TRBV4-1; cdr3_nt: TGCGCCAGCAGCCTTGGCCAGAGTGAGCAGTTCTTC; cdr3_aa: CASSLGQSEQFF
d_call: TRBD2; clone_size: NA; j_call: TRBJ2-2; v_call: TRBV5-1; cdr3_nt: TGCGCCAGCAGCGACCTTGGACTAGCGGGGAACACCGGGGAGCTGTTTTTT; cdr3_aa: CASSDLGLAGNTGELFF
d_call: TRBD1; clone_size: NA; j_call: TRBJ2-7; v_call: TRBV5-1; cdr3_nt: TGCGCCAGCAGCGTCCAGCCCGGGACAGCCTACGAGCAGTACTTC; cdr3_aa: CASSVQPGTAYEQYF
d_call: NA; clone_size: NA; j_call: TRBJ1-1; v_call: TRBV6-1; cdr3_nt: TGTGCCAGCAGTGAAAGGAGAGGGGGGAGCACTGAAGCTTTCTTT; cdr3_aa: CASSERRGGSTEAFF
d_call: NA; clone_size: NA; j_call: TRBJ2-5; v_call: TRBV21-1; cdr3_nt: TGTGCCAGCAGCAAAGCGGTTGGCGTAGAGACCCAGTACTTC; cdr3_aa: CASSKAVGVETQYF
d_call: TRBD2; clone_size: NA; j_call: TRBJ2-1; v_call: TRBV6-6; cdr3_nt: TGTGCCAGCAGTTACACTAGCGGGAGGTGGAATGAGCAGTTCTTC; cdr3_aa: CASSYTSGRWNEQFF
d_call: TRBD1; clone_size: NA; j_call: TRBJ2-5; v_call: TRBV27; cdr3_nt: TGTGCCAGCAGTTTAGGAACAGGGGGTCAGGAGACCCAGTACTTC; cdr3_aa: CASSLGTGGQETQYF
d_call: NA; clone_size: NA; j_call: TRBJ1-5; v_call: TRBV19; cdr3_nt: TGTGCCAGTAGTATCCGACCAAACTATCAGCCCCAGCATTTT; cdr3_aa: CASSIRPNYQPQHF
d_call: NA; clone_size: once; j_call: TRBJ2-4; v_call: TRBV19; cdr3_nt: TGTGCCAGCTTACAGTTCGGAGGGAACATTCAGTACTTC; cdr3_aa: CASLQFGGNIQYF
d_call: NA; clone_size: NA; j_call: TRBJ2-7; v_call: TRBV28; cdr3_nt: TGTGCGGGGAAGCGAGCGAGCTTCGAGCAGTACTTC; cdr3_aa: CAGKRASFEQYF
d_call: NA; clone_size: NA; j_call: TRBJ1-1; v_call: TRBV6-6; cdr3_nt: TGTGCCAGCGGGGCGAACACTGAAGCTTTCTTT; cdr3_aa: CASGANTEAFF
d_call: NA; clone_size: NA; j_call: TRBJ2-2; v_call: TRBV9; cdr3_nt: TGTGCCAGCAGCGTCGGGACGACGAACACCGGGGAGCTGTTTTTT; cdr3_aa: CASSVGTTNTGELFF
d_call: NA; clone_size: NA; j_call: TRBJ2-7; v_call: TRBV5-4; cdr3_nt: TGTGCCAGCAGCCAAGGGGTACCCTCTCTCGAGCAGTACTTC; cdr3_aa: CASSQGVPSLEQYF
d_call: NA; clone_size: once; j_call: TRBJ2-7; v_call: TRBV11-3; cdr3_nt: TGTGCCAGCAGCCACCGACAGGCGTACTACGAGCAGTACTTC; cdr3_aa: CASSHRQAYYEQYF